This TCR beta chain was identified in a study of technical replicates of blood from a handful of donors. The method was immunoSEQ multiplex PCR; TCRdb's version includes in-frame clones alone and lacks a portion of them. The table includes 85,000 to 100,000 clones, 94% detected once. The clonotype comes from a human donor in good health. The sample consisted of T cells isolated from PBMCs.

The CDR3 region is CASSGTENRVNTGELFF. CDR3 bases: TGTGCCAGCAGCGGGACCGAGAACAGGGTAAACACCGGGGAGCTGTTTTTT. V and J are TRBV9 and TRBJ2-2, with D possibly TRBD1 on 6 matching bases. Deletions cut 3 bases from V and 2 bases from J, with 17 bases between. The CDR3 loop spans 17 amino acids. Per the germline V gene, CDR1 is SGDLS and CDR2 is YYNGEE.